This TCR beta chain was captured in a study of shared T cell receptors in the human thymus. The V and J ends lost 2 bases and 5 bases respectively, with 12 bases between them. The CDR3 has 13 residues. The germline CDR1 and CDR2 sequences are GTSNPN and SVGIG (reference sequence). Measured with immunoSEQ multiplex PCR; TCRdb has only the in-frame clones, and not every one. The table includes roughly 700,000 clones, around nine tenths detected once. The sample also formed part of further work on human thymus T cells.

The chain is built from TRBV30 and TRBJ1-2, with D possibly being TRBD1 (6 bases). What was sequenced was thymocytes. The clonotype originates from a boy under two years old with a congenital heart defect. The CDR3 sequence is CAWSPRQGYGYTF. As DNA, the CDR3 is TGTGCCTGGAGTCCTAGGCAGGGGTATGGCTACACCTTC. Filled out from reference TRBV30 and TRBJ1-2, the complete variable domain reads SQTIHQWPATLVQPVGSPLSLECTVEGTSNPNLYWYRQAAGRGLQLLFYSVGIGQISSEVPQNLSASRPQDRQFILSSKKLLLSDSGFYLCAWSPRQGYGYTFGSGTRLTVV.